This TCR beta chain was recorded in a study of T cell responses to AZD1222 COVID-19 vaccine. Assay used: immunoSEQ multiplex PCR; TCRdb lists only in-frame clones, some missing. Of more than 65,000 clones listed, almost 80% are singletons. The V and J ends lost 0 bases and 4 bases respectively, with 9 bases between them. CDR1 is SEHNR and CDR2 is FQNEAQ in the germline V gene (reference sequence). There are 14 residues in the CDR3. This material consisted of peripheral blood, taken on day 0 of AZD1222 vaccination. The J gene is TRBJ1-2, the V gene TRBV7-9, with unresolved D. The receptor's source is an adult in good health. The CDR3, as DNA: TGTGCCAGCAGCTTAGCGCATACGGTCTATGGCTACACCTTC. Amino acid sequence: CASSLAHTVYGYTF. Looking up the rest from reference TRBV7-9 and TRBJ1-2 gives the full variable domain: DTGVSQNPRHKITKRGQNVTFRCDPISEHNRLYWYRQTLGQGPEFLTYFQNEAQLEKSRLLSDRFSAERPKGSFSTLEIQRTEQGDSAMYLCASSLAHTVYGYTFGSGTRLTVV.